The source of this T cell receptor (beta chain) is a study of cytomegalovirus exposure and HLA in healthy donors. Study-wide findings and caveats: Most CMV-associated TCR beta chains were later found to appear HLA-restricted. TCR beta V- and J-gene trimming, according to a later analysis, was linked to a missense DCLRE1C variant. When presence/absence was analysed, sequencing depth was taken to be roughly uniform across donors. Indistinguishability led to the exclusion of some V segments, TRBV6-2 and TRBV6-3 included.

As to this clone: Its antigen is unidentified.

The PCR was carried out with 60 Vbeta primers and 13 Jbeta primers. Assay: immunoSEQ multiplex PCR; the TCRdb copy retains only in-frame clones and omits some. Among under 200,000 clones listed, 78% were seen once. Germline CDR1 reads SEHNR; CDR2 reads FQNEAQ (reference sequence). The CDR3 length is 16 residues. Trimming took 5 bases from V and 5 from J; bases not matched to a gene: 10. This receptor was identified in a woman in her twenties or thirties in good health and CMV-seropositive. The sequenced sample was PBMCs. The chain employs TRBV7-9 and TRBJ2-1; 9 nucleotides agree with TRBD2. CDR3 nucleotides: TGTGCCAGCAGCGTAAACCTAGCGGGAAGTGACAATGAGCAGTTCTTC. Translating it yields CASSVNLAGSDNEQFF. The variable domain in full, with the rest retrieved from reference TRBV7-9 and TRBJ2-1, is DTGVSQNPRHKITKRGQNVTFRCDPISEHNRLYWYRQTLGQGPEFLTYFQNEAQLEKSRLLSDRFSAERPKGSFSTLEIQRTEQGDSAMYLCASSVNLAGSDNEQFFGPGTRLTVL.